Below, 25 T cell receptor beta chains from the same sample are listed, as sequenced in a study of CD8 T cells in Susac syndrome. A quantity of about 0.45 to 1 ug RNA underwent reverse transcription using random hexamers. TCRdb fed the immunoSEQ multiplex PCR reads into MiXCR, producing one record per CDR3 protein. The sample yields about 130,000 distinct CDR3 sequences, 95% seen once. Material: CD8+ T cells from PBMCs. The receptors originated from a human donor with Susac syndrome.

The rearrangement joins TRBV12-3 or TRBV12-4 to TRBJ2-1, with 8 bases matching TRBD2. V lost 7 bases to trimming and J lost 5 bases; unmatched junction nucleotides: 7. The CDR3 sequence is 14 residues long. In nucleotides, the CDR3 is TGTGCCAGCAACCCCGGGACTAGTAACAATGAGCAGTTCTTC. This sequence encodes CASNPGTSNNEQFF.

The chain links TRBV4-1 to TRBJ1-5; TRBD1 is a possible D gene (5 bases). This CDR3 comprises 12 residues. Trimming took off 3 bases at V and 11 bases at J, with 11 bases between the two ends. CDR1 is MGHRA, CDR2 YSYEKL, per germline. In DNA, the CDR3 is TGCGCCAGCAGCCAGGCGGGGGGGACCCAGCATTTT. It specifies CASSQAGGTQHF.

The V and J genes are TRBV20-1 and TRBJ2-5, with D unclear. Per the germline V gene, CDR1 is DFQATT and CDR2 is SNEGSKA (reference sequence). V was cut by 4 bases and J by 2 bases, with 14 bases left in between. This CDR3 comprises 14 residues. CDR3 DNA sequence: TGCAGTGCTACCCGAGCCGAGAAACAAGAGACCCAGTACTTC. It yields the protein CSATRAEKQETQYF.

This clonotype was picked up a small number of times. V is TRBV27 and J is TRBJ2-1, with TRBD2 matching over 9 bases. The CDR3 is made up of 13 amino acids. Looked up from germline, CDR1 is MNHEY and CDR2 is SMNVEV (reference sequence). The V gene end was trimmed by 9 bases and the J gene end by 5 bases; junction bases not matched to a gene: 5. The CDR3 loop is CASSSGTHNEQFF. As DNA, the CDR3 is TGTGCCAGTTCTAGCGGGACACACAATGAGCAGTTCTTC.

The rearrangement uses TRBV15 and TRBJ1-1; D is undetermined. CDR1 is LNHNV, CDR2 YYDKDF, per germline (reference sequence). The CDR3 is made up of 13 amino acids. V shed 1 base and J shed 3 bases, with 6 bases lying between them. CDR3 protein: CATSRAGDTEAFF. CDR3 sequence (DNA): TGTGCCACCAGCAGAGCCGGAGACACTGAAGCTTTCTTT.

This chain's CDR3 is CASSQLGGSGEAFF. CDR3 sequence (DNA): TGCGCCAGCAGCCAATTGGGAGGGAGCGGTGAAGCTTTCTTT. The gene calls are TRBV5-1 and TRBJ1-1; D remains ambiguous. The CDR3 contains 14 residues. The germline V gene encodes CDR1 SGHRS and CDR2 YFSETQ. The germline V and J ends were trimmed by 4 bases and 7 bases, with 17 bases remaining between them.

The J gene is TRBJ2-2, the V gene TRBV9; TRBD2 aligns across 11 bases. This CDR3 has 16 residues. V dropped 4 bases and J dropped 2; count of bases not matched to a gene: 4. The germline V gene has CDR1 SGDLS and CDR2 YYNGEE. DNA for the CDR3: TGTGCCAGCAGCCTAGGGACTAGCGGAAACACCGGGGAGCTGTTTTTT. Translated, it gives CASSLGTSGNTGELFF. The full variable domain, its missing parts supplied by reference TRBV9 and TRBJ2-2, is DSGVTQTPKHLITATGQRVTLRCSPRSGDLSVYWYQQSLDQGLQFLIQYYNGEERAKGNILERFSAQQFPDLHSELNLSSLELGDSALYFCASSLGTSGNTGELFFGEGSRLTVL.

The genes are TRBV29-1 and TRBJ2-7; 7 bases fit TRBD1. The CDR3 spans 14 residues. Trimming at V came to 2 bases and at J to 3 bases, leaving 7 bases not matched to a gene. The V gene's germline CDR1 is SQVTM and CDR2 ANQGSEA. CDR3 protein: CSVELAGGNYEQYF. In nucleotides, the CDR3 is TGCAGCGTTGAACTGGCAGGGGGTAACTACGAGCAGTACTTC.

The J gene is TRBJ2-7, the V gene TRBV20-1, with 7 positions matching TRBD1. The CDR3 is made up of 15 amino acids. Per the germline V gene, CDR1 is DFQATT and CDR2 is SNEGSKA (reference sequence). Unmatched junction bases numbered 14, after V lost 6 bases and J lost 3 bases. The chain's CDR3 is CSAQGTGTVLYEQYF. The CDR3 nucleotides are TGCAGTGCCCAAGGAACCGGGACAGTACTCTACGAGCAGTACTTC.

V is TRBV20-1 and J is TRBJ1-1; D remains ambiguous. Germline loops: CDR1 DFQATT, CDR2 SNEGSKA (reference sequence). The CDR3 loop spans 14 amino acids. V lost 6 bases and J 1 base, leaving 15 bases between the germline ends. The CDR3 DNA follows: TGCAGTGCCCTTAGTCCATTAAGGAACACTGAAGCTTTCTTT. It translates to CSALSPLRNTEAFF.

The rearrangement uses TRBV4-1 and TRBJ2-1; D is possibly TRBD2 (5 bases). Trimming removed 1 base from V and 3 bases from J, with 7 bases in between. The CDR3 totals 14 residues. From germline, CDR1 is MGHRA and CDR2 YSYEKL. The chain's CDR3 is CASSQVDYYNEQFF. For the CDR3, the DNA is TGCGCCAGCAGCCAAGTTGACTACTACAATGAGCAGTTCTTC.

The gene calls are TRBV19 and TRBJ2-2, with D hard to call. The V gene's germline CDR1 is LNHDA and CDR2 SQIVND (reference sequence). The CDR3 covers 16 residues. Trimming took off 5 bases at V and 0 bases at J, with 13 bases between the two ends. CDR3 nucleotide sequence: TGTGCCAGTAGTCCTCGGACCAGAGCGAACACCGGGGAGCTGTTTTTT. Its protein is CASSPRTRANTGELFF.

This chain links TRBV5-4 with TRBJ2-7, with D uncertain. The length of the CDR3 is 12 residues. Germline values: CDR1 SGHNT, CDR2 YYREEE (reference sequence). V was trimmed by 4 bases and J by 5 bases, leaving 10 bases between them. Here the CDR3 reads CASSPSAHEQYF. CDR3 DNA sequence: TGTGCCAGCAGCCCCTCGGCCCACGAGCAGTACTTC.

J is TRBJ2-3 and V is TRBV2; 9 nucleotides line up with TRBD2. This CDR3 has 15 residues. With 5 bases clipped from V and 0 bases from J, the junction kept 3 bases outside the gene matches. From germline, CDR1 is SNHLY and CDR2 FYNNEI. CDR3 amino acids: CASSQLAGSTDTQYF. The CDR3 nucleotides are TGTGCCAGCAGTCAACTAGCGGGCAGCACAGATACGCAGTATTTT.

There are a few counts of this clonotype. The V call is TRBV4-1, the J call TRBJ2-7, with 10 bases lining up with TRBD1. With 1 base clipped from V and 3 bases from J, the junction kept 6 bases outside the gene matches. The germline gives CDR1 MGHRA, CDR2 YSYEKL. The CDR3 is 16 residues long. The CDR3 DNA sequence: TGCGCCAGCAGCCAAGTGGAGGGACAGGGGCACTACGAGCAGTACTTC. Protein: CASSQVEGQGHYEQYF.

The DNA of the CDR3 is TGTGCCAGCAGCCAAGAGGGTAGCAATCAGCCCCAGCATTTT. This sequence encodes CASSQEGSNQPQHF. The chain is built from TRBV3-1 and TRBJ1-5; D gene unclear. Germline CDR1 and CDR2: LGHDT and YNNKEL (reference sequence). Trimming cost V 0 bases and J 0 bases, with 3 bases left between them. This CDR3 has 14 amino acids. Filled out from reference TRBV3-1 and TRBJ1-5, the complete variable domain reads DTAVSQTPKYLVTQMGNDKSIKCEQNLGHDTMYWYKQDSKKFLKIMFSYNNKELIINETVPNRFSPKSPDKAHLNLHINSLELGDSAVYFCASSQEGSNQPQHFGDGTRLSIL.

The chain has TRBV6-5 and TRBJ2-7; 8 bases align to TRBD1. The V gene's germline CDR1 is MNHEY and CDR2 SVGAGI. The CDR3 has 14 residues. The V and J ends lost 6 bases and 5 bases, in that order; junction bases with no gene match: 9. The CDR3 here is CASRNGQGAHEQYF. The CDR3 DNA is TGTGCCAGCAGAAACGGACAGGGCGCCCACGAGCAGTACTTC.

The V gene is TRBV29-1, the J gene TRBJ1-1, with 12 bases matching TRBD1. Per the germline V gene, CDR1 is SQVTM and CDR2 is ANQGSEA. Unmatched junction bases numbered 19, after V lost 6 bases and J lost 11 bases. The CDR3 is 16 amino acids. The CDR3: CSVTGTGGFGSEAAFF. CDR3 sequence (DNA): TGCAGCGTAACCGGGACAGGGGGCTTTGGGTCTGAGGCCGCTTTCTTT.

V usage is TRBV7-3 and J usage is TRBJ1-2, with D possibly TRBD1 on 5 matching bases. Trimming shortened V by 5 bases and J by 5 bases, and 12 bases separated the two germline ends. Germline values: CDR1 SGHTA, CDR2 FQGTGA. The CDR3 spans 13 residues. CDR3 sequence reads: CASSPGGEYGYTF. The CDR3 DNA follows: TGTGCCAGCAGCCCCGGGGGGGAATATGGCTACACCTTC.

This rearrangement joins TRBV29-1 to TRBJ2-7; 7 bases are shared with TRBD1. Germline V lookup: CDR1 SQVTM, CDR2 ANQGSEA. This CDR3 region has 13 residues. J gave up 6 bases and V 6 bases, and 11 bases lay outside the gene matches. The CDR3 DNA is TGCAGCGTCGCAGGGGGTGCATCTAGCGAGCAGTACTTC. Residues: CSVAGGASSEQYF.

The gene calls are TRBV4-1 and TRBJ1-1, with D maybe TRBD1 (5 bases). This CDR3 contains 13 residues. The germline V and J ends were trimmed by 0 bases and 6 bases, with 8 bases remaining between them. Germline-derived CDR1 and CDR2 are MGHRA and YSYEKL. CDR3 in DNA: TGCGCCAGCAGCCAAGAAACGACAGCTGAAGCTTTCTTT. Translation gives CASSQETTAEAFF.

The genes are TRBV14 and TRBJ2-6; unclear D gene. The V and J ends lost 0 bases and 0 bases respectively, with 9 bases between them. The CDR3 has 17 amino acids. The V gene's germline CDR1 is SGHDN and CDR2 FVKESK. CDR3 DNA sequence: TGTGCCAGCAGCCAAGATGTGTCGGTCTCTGGGGCCAACGTCCTGACTTTC. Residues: CASSQDVSVSGANVLTF.

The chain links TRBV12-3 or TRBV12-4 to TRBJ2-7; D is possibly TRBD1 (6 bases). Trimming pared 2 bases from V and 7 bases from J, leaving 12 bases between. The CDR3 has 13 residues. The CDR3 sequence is CASSLSGAGEQYF. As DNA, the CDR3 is TGTGCCAGCAGTTTATCAGGGGCCGGGGAGCAGTACTTC.

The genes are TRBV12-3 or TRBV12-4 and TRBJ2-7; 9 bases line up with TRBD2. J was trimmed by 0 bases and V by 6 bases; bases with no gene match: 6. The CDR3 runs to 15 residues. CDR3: CASSLRGRASYEQYF. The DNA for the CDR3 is TGTGCCAGCAGCCTCCGCGGGAGGGCCTCCTACGAGCAGTACTTC.

The CDR3 DNA is TGTGCCAGCTCAGCTATTGAGCAGTTCTTC. As protein: CASSAIEQFF. The gene calls are TRBV7-9 and TRBJ2-1; no firm D call. CDR3 length: 10 residues. Germline CDR1 reads SEHNR; CDR2 reads FQNEAQ (reference sequence). V lost 8 bases and J lost 9, with 8 bases in between.